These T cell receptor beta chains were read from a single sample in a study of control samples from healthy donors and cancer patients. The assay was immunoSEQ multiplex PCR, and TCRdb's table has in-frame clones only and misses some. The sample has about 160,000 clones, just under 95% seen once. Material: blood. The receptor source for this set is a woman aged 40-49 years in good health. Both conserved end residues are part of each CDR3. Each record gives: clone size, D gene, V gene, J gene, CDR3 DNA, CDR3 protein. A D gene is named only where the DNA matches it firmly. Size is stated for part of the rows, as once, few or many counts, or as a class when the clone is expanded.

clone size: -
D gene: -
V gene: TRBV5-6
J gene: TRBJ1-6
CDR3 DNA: TGTGCCAGCAGCTTGGTGGGTCGGGATTCACCCCTCCACTTT
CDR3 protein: CASSLVGRDSPLHF

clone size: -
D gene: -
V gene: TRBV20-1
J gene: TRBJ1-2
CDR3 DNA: TGCAGTGCTACAGGGAACTATGGCTACACCTTC
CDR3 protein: CSATGNYGYTF

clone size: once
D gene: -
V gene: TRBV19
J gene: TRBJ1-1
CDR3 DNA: TGTGCCAGTAAGGCGGGGAACACTGAAGCTTTCTTT
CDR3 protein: CASKAGNTEAFF

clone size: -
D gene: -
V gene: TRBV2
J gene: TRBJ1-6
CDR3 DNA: TGTGCCAGCAGTGAGGGTGTCTATAATTCACCCCTCCACTTT
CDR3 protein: CASSEGVYNSPLHF

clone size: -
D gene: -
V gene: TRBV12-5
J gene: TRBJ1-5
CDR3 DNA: TGTGCTAGTGGGGAAGAGGGCAATCAGCCCCAGCATTTT
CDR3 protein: CASGEEGNQPQHF

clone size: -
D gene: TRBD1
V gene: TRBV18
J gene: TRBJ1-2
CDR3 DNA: TGTGCCAGCTCCTACGGACAGGGGACATACTATGGCTACACCTTC
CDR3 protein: CASSYGQGTYYGYTF

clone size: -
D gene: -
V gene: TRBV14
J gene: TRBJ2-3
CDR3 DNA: TGTGCCAGCAGCCACGTACCAGATACGCAGTATTTT
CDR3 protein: CASSHVPDTQYF

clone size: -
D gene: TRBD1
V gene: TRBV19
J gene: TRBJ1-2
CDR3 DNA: TGTGCCAGTAGTATCGGGACAGGGCCCCAGGAGGGCTACACCTTC
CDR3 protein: CASSIGTGPQEGYTF

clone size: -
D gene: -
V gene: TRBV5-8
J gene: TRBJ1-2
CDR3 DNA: TGTGCCAGCAGCTTGCACACAGGGTTTGGTAGCACCTTC
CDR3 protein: CASSLHTGFGSTF

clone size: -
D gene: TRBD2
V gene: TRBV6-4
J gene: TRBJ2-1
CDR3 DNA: TGTGCCAGCAGTGAGACTAGCGGGGGTTTCGGTGAGCAGTTCTTC
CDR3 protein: CASSETSGGFGEQFF

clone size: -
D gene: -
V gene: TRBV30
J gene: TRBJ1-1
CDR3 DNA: TGTGCCTGGAGTGTACGGGGAAACACTGAAGCTTTCTTT
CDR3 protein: CAWSVRGNTEAFF

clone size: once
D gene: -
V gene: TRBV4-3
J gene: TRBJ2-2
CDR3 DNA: TGCGCCAGCAGCCAAGGGCGCGACCCGACCACCGGGGAGCTGTTTTTT
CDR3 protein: CASSQGRDPTTGELFF

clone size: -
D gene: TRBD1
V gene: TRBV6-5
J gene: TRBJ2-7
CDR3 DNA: TGTGCCAGCAGTCCCCGACAGGGGGCCAACGAGCAGTACTTC
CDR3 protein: CASSPRQGANEQYF

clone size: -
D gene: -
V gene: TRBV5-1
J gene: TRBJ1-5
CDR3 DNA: TGCGCCAGCAGCTTGGATCTCAATCAGCCCCAGCATTTT
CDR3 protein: CASSLDLNQPQHF

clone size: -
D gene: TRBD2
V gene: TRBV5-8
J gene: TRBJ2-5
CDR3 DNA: TGTGCCAGCAGCTCCGGGACTAGAGTCCGAGAGACCCAGTACTTC
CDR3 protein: CASSSGTRVRETQYF

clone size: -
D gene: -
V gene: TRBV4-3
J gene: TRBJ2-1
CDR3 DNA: TGCGCCAGCAGCCAAGAGGTGGGGGCCAACTACAATGAGCAGTTCTTC
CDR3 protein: CASSQEVGANYNEQFF

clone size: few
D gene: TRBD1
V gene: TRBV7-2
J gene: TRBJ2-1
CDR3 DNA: TGTGCCAGCAGCCCCCAATCACAGGGGGTCTGGGACAATGAGCAGTTCTTC
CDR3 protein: CASSPQSQGVWDNEQFF

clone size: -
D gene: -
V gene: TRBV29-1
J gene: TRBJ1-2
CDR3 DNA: TGCAGCGTTGAGGCGGATTATGGCTACACCTTC
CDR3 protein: CSVEADYGYTF

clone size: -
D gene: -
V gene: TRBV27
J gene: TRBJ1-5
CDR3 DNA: TGTGCCAGCAGTACGCAGATGAATAGCAATCAGCCCCAGCATTTT
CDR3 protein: CASSTQMNSNQPQHF

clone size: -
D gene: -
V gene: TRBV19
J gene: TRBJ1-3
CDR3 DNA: TGTGCCAGTAGTGACAGGTTTTTCTCTGGAAACACCATATATTTT
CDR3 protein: CASSDRFFSGNTIYF

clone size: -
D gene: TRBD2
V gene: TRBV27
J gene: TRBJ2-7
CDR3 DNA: TGTGCCAGCTCCGTTCGCAGCGGGAGAATCTACGAGCAGTACTTC
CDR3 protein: CASSVRSGRIYEQYF

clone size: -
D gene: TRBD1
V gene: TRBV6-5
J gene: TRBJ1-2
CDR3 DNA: TGTGCCAGCAGACTCGGACAGGGGTACACCTTC
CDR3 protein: CASRLGQGYTF

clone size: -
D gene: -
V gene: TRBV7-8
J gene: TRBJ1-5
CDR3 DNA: TGTGCCAGCAGCTTAGAGGGAACTCAGCCCCAGCATTTT
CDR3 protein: CASSLEGTQPQHF

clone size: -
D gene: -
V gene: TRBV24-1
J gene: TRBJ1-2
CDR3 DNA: TGTGCCACCAGTGATTTCGGCGGGCGGATATTCTTC
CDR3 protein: CATSDFGGRIFF

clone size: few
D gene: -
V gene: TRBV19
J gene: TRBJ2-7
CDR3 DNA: TGTGCCAGTGGGGCAGACTCCTACGAGCAGTACTTC
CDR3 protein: CASGADSYEQYF

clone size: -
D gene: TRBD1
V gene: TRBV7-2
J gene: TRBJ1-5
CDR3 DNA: TGTGCCAGCAGCTTAGTACAGGGGATCAATCAGCCCCAGCATTTT
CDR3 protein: CASSLVQGINQPQHF

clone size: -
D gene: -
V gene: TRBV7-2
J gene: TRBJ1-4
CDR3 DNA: TGTGCCAGCAGCCACCGCGGGGTCGTCACTAATGAAAAACTGTTTTTT
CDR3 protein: CASSHRGVVTNEKLFF

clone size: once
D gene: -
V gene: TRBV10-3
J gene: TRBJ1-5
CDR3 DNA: TGTGCCATCAGAACAGGGTATGGGCAGCCCCAGCATTTT
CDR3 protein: CAIRTGYGQPQHF

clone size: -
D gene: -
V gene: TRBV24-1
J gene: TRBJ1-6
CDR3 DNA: TGTGCCACCAGTGTCGGAGACAGCCGCGATTCACCCCTCCACTTT
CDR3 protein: CATSVGDSRDSPLHF

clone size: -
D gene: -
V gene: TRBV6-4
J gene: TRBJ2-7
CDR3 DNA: TGTGCCAGCAAGGTAGCGTGTTACGAGCAGTACTTC
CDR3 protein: CASKVACYEQYF

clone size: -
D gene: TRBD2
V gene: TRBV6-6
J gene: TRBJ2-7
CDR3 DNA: TGTGCCGCCTCAAAGGTAGCGGGAGTGGGCGAGCAGTACTTC
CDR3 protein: CAASKVAGVGEQYF

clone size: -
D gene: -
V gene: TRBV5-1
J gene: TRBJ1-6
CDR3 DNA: TGCGCCAGCAGCTTGGTACCCTATAATTCACCCCTCCACTTT
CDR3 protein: CASSLVPYNSPLHF

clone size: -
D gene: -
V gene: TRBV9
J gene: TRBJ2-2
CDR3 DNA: TGTGCCAGCAGCGAATATGGGGACACGAACACCGGGGAGCTGTTTTTT
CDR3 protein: CASSEYGDTNTGELFF

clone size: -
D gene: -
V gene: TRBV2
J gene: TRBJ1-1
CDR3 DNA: TGTGCCAGCAGTGATCGCGAGGCTCCTAATGAAGCTTTCTTT
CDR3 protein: CASSDREAPNEAFF

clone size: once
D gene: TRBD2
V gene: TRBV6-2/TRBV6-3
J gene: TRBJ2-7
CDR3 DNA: TGTGCCACCATCCCGACTAGCGGGAGGGCATCGACCGAGCAGTACTTC
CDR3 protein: CATIPTSGRASTEQYF

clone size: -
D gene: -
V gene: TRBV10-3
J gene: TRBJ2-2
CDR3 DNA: TGTGCCATCAGGAATACCCGGGGTCCTACCGGGGAGCTGTTTTTT
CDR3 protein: CAIRNTRGPTGELFF

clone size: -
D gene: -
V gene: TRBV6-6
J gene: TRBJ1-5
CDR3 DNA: TGTGCCAGCAGTTACTCGGCAGCGAGGGCAAATCAGCCCCAGCATTTT
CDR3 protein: CASSYSAARANQPQHF

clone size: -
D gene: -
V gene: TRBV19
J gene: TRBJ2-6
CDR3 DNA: TGTGCCAGTGCCTCGGGACGCGGGGCCAACGTCCTGACTTTC
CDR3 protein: CASASGRGANVLTF

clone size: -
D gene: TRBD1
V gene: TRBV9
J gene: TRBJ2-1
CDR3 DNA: TGTGCCAGCAGGTCGTCCGGGACAGGGGGCTACAATGAGCAGTTCTTC
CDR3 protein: CASRSSGTGGYNEQFF

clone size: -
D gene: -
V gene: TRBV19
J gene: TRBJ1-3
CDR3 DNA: TGTGCCAGTAGATCGCACAGGGCTTCCTCTGGAAACACCATATATTTT
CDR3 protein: CASRSHRASSGNTIYF

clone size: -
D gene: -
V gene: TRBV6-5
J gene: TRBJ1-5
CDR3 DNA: TGTGCCAGCACAAGGACAGCTAATCAGCCCCAGCATTTT
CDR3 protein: CASTRTANQPQHF

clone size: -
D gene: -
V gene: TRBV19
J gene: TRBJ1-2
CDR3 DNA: TGTGCCAGCTATAAGGGATCCTATGGCTACACCTTC
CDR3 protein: CASYKGSYGYTF

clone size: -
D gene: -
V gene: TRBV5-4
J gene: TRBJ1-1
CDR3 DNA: TGTGCCAGCAGCTTGGTCGGGGGCAACACTGAAGCTTTCTTT
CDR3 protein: CASSLVGGNTEAFF

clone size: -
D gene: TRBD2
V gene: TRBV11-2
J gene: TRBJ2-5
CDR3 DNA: TGTGCCAGCACCCCTACGTGGCTAGCGGGGGGGGTAGAGACCCAGTACTTC
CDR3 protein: CASTPTWLAGGVETQYF

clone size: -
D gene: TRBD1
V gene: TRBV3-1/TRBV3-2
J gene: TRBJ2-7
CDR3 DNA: TGTGCCAGCAGCGACACCGGGACAGCAAACTACGAGCAGTACTTC
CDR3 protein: CASSDTGTANYEQYF

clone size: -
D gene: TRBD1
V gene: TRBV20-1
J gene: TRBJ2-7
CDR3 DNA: TGCAGTGCTAGTTGGGGACAGGCCTCCTACGAGCAGTACTTC
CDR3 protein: CSASWGQASYEQYF

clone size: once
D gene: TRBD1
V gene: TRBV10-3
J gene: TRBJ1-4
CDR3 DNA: TGTGCCATCAGTGAGTTGGCAGGGGGGGAATTCGGACTGTTTTTT
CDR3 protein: CAISELAGGEFGLFF

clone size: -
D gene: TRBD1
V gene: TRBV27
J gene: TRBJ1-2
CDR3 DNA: TGTGCCAGCAGCCTCAGGGGGTTCGGGGGCTACACCTTC
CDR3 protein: CASSLRGFGGYTF

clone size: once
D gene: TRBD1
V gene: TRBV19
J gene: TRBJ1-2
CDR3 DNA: TGTGCCAGTAGTGACCGGGACAGGGGGCAAAGCTATGGCTACACCTTC
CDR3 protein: CASSDRDRGQSYGYTF

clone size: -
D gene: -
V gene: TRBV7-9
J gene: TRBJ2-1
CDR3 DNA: TGTGCCAGCAGCTTAGGAGGTGAGCAGTTCTTC
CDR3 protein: CASSLGGEQFF